This entry concerns a single T cell receptor (beta chain). MiXCR, applied by TCRdb to the RT-PCR reads, yields one record per CDR3 protein. The data show about 680,000 distinct CDR3 sequences, with more than 13% seen just once and 3.6% held by the top ten. The CDR3 has 15 amino acids. Germline V gives CDR1 SGHTA, CDR2 FQGNSA. After removal of 7 bases from V and 5 bases from J, the junction contained 11 bases not matched to a gene. The sample was memory CD4+ T cells from blood. The clonotype originates from a female donor in good health, serving as a healthy control. This chain joins TRBV7-2 and TRBJ2-5; 9 nucleotides align to TRBD2. Here the CDR3 DNA reads TGTGCCAGCACCCCTCGCGGGGGGGCCGAGGAGACCCAGTACTTC. Translated, it gives CASTPRGGAEETQYF. The variable domain in full, completed from reference TRBV7-2 and TRBJ2-5, reads GAGVSQSPSNKVTEKGKDVELRCDPISGHTALYWYRQSLGQGLEFLIYFQGNSAPDKSGLPSDRFSAERTGGSVSTLTIQRTQQEDSAVYLCASTPRGGAEETQYFGPGTRLLVL.